The T cell receptor beta chain described here comes from a study of blood T cell repertoires in COVID-19 (dated by TCRdb to the early 2020s). About the full investigation: Samples covering the acute and convalescent phases of COVID-19 were provided by collaborators in the United States, Italy and Spain. Samples came from the ongoing ImmuneRACE study (first 160 participants) plus 1,254 subjects from 6 global collaborators. The prospective study material was composed of cDNA or gDNA derived from T cells, B-cell-depleted T cells, or PBMCs. The repertoires were released in a freely available public database intended as a resource for research on the immune response to SARS-CoV-2. Subjects who had been exposed to COVID-19, were actively infected with it, or had recovered from it provided the deeply sampled blood TCRbeta repertoires that made up the dataset. Where available, HLA class I and class II types were obtained from metadata supplied by the sample provider rather than from assay-based typing. Nearly every sample came with metadata listing a de-identified subject ID, COVID-19 status, age in years and sex. Here is what the overall study found, with its caveats: The quantity of clinical and demographic metadata differed by source and by participant and was supplied without curation.

Collaborating institutions collected whole blood in K2EDTA tubes following their own protocols. For TCRbeta analysis, collaborators shipped samples in one of three forms: frozen whole blood, isolated PBMCs, or DNA extracted from either of those sample types. The CDR3 goes from the cysteine to the phenylalanine over 14 residues. Only the CDR3 DNA is retained, 42 bases long and in frame from the first base. CDR1 and CDR2 (SGDLS, YYNGEE) derive from the germline V gene. V is pared back by 3 bases and J by 3 bases, with 10 bases lying between the germline termini. With respect to this clone: It lacks a known antigen. No much larger clone is present one base from it, and per-base qualities are unavailable.

The immunoSEQ Assay, a bias-controlled multiplex PCR, was used to amplify TCRbeta CDR3 regions from genomic DNA. Concerning the study's data processing: The number of nucleated cells in each sample was estimated by amplification of reference gene primers within the assay. To quantify the absolute abundance of each unique TCRbeta CDR3 rearrangement, sequence reads were collapsed and filtered. Productive Simpson clonality was computed per sample as the square root of Simpson's diversity index over productive rearrangements. The table was pulled from immuneACCESS by TCRdb, which kept in-frame rearrangements only. Such tables lose some clones; where checked, under half of the loss comes from unresolved V genes, and the rest has no known cause. V and J calls and clone size come straight from that table; D and trimming were deduced from the DNA. Within this sample are fewer than 200,000 clones, with around 82% of them counted one time only. Of the sample, approximately 11% is held by the ten largest clones.

Recombination connected TRBV9 to TRBJ2-1; the D gene is possibly TRBD2, with 5 bases matching. Specimen: peripheral blood. This TCR came from an older man with active or convalescent COVID-19. The DNA sequence follows: TGTGCCAGCAGCGCCGGAGGCGGCTACAATGAGCAGTTCTTC. It translates to CASSAGGGYNEQFF.